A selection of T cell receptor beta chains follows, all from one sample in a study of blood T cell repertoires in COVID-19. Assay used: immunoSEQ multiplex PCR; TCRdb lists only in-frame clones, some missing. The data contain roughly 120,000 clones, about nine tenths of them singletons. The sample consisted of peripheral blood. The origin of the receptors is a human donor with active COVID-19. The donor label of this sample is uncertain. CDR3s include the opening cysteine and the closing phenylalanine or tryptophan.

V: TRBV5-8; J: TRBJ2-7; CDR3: CASSLVQGSSYEQYF
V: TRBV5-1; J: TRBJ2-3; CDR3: CASSLIGTDTDTQYF
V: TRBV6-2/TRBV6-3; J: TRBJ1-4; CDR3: CASSTGEKLFF
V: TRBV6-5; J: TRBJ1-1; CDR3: CASTAGQGNTEAFF
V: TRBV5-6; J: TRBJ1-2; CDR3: CASSLYRYNYGYTF
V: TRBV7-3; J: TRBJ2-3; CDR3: CASSLTSGESDTQYF
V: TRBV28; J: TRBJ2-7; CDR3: CASRIGQGLSYEQYF
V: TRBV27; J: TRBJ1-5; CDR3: CASSSIKLGVGGRQPQHF
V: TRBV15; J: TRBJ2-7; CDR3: CATSRPDSYEQYF
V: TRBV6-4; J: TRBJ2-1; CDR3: CASSVTGLAGDNEQFF
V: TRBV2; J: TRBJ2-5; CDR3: CASSELGRGLTETQYF
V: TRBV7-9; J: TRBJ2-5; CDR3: CASSLGTGGETQYF
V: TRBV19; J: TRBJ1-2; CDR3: CASSKWGPSGGYTF
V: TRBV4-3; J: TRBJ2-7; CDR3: CASSLETGGSSYEQYF
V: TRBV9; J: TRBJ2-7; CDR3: CASSVGAGGYEQYF
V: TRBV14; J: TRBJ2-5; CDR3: CASSFRDFQETQYF
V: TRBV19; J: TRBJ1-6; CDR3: CASSTGQGVLPLHF
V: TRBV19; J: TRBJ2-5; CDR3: CASSIATSGGQETQYF
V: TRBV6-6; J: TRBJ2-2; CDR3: CASYRGPNTGELFF
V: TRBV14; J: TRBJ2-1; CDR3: CASSQTSGGAGKNEQFF
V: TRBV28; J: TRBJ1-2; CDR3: CASSLPDRGRGGYTF
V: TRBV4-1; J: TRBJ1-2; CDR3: CASSPKIGRTLYTF
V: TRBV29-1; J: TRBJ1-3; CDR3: CSALDRSRGNTIYF
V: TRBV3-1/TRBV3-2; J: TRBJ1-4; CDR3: CASSRSGGGEKLFF
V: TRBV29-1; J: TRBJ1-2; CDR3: CSVRGQGKNYGYTF
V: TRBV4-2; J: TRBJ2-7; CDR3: CASSQDAAGVSYEQYF
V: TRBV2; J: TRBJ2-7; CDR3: CASRDPGTVYSYEQYF
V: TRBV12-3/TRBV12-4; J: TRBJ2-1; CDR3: CASTQLAGGQFF
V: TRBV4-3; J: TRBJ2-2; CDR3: CASSQGLAGGSTGELFF
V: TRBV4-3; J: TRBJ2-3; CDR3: CASSQDGGGDTQYF
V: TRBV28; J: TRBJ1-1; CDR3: CASSLGVQGVNTEAFF
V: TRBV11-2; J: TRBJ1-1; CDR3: CASSAWTDMNTEAFF
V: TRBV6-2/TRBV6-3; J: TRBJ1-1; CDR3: CASSPSVRVVEGVAFF
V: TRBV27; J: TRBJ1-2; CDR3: CASSPTRQGFGYTF
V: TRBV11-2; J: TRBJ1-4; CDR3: CASSLNIGGEKLFF
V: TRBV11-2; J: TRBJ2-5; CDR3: CASSWDRETQYF
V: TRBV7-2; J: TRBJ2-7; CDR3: CASSLPNRAVEQYF
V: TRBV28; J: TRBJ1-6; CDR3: CASSLLAGGNSPLHF
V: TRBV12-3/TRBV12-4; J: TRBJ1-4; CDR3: CASSPSLDRLFF
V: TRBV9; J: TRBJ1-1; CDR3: CASSVGTGVSEAFF
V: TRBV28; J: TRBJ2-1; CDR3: CASSVRYNEQFF
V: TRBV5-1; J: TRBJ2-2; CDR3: CASSLDRGSNTGELFF
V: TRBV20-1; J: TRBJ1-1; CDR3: CILGGRTEAFF
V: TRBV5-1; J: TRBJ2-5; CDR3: CASSGDLAGGSYQETQYF
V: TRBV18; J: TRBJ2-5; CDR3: CASSPTRQETQYF
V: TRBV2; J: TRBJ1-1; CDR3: CASTRQGAIGTEAFF
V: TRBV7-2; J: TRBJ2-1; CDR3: CASSLAVSGGPNNEQFF
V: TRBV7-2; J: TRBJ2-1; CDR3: CASSLRGNFPGEQFF
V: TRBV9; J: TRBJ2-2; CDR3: CASSVIQGAPGELFF
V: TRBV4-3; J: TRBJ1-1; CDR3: CASSLGHLNTEAFF
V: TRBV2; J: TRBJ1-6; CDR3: CASSLVALTSRSYNSPLHF
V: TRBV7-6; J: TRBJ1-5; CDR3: CASSWGGADQPQHF
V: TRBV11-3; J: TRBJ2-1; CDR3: CASSLIENEQFF